The 20 T cell receptor beta chains reported below all come from one sample, sequenced in a study of T cell changes during pregnancy in multiple sclerosis. Profiled with immunoSEQ multiplex PCR; TCRdb holds only in-frame clones, not every one. The sample includes fewer than 90,000 clones, over 90% of them seen just once. The source material was peripheral blood, sampled in the third trimester of pregnancy. The receptors were sampled from a female donor with multiple sclerosis, enrolled in a pregnancy study.

J is TRBJ2-7 and V is TRBV9; TRBD1 aligns across 7 bases. The J segment lost 1 base and the V segment lost 3 bases, leaving 4 bases of the junction unmatched. The CDR3 consists of 14 residues. Germline assignment: CDR1 SGDLS and CDR2 YYNGEE. The CDR3 here is CASSAGTDSYEQYF. The DNA of the CDR3 is TGTGCCAGCAGCGCCGGGACAGATTCCTACGAGCAGTACTTC.

This sequence joins TRBV5-1 and TRBJ2-7; 7 nucleotides line up with TRBD1. V trimming: 4 bases; J trimming: 1 base; junction bases outside the gene matches: 8. The CDR3 is 15 residues long. CDR1 is SGHRS, CDR2 YFSETQ, per germline. The chain's CDR3 is CASSPPGQKSYEQYF. The CDR3, as DNA: TGCGCCAGCAGCCCCCCGGGACAGAAATCCTACGAGCAGTACTTC.

V is TRBV2 and J is TRBJ1-4, with D possibly matching TRBD1 (5 bases). Trimming left V 8 bases short and J 0 bases short, with 10 bases between. Per germline, CDR1 SNHLY and CDR2 FYNNEI. The CDR3 contains 14 residues. DNA of the CDR3: TGTGCCAGCTTCCCCAGGGCAACTAATGAAAAACTGTTTTTT. This gives the protein CASFPRATNEKLFF.

The rearrangement links TRBV18 to TRBJ1-1; 7 positions agree with TRBD1. CDR3 length: 14 amino acids. With 8 bases clipped from V and 6 bases from J, the junction kept 12 bases outside the gene matches. Germline V lookup: CDR1 KGHSH, CDR2 LQKENI. The CDR3 loop reads CASPWRRGPSEAFF. CDR3 bases: TGTGCCAGCCCCTGGAGGAGGGGGCCGTCTGAAGCTTTCTTT.

The rearrangement uses TRBV5-5 and TRBJ2-1; 10 nucleotides align to TRBD1. The CDR3 extends over 17 amino acids. Germline CDR1 SGHKS, CDR2 YYEKEE (reference sequence). Trimming at V came to 4 bases and at J to 1 base, leaving 8 bases not matched to a gene. The CDR3, as DNA: TGTGCCAGCAGCCTGGGGACAGGGGTCGTTTCCTACAATGAGCAGTTCTTC. As protein: CASSLGTGVVSYNEQFF.

J is TRBJ1-2 and V is TRBV6-1; no reliable D call. The CDR3 is made up of 14 amino acids. V lost 4 bases to trimming and J lost 0 bases, with 9 bases between them. CDR1 is MNHNS, CDR2 SASEGT, per germline. CDR3 sequence: CASSVGRTNYGYTF. The CDR3 DNA sequence: TGTGCCAGCAGTGTTGGCAGAACTAACTATGGCTACACCTTC.

The rearrangement uses TRBV2 and TRBJ2-3; 7 bases are shared with TRBD1. The V gene end was trimmed by 5 bases and the J gene end by 4 bases; junction bases not matched to a gene: 15. Germline values: CDR1 SNHLY, CDR2 FYNNEI. The length of the CDR3 is 17 residues. The CDR3 region is CASSPRQGPRGPDTQYF. The DNA for the CDR3 is TGTGCCAGCAGTCCAAGACAGGGTCCGAGGGGCCCAGATACGCAGTATTTT.

CDR3 sequence (DNA): TGTGCCAGCAGCTTTCGGATGAAACTAGCGGGAGTTATCGAGCAGTACTTC. It translates to CASSFRMKLAGVIEQYF. The chain uses TRBV5-6 and TRBJ2-7; 11 bases line up with TRBD2. CDR3 length equals 17 residues. Germline lookup yields CDR1 SGHDT and CDR2 YYEEEE. The V gene end was trimmed by 2 bases and the J gene end by 6 bases; junction bases not matched to a gene: 13.

V is TRBV15 and J is TRBJ2-7, with D perhaps matching TRBD1 (6 bases). Germline loops: CDR1 LNHNV, CDR2 YYDKDF (reference sequence). The CDR3 length is 13 residues. V was shortened by 6 bases and J by 3 bases, with 12 bases between the two germline ends. Here the CDR3 reads CATRWQGRYEQYF. Here the CDR3 DNA reads TGTGCCACCAGGTGGCAGGGGCGCTACGAGCAGTACTTC.

The J gene is TRBJ1-5, the V gene TRBV19; D perhaps matches TRBD1 (5 bases). Germline V lookup: CDR1 LNHDA, CDR2 SQIVND (reference sequence). Deletions cut 7 bases from V and 5 bases from J, with 12 bases between. This CDR3 comprises 13 residues. CDR3 sequence (DNA): TGTGCCAGTATGGGGCTGGGATATCAGCCCCAGCATTTT. This sequence encodes CASMGLGYQPQHF.

In nucleotides, the CDR3 is TGTGCCAGCAGGACCAGGGTGAACACTGAAGCTTTCTTT. It specifies CASRTRVNTEAFF. The V gene is TRBV6-1, the J gene TRBJ1-1; D may be TRBD1 (5 bases). The V end was cut by 6 bases, the J end by 0 bases, with 8 bases between. The CDR3 spans 13 residues. In germline, CDR1 is MNHNS, CDR2 SASEGT.

The rearrangement joins TRBV28 to TRBJ2-7, with 7 bases fitting TRBD2. The CDR3 totals 16 residues. V was pared by 5 bases and J by 2 bases, with 12 bases of the junction left unmatched. Germline CDR1 MDHEN, CDR2 SYDVKM. The chain's CDR3 is CASSPQTSPRPYEQYF. CDR3 in DNA: TGTGCCAGCAGTCCGCAGACTAGCCCAAGACCCTACGAGCAGTACTTC.

The CDR3 DNA sequence: TGCGCCAGCAGCCCCCTAGGAAGCTACGAGCAGTACTTC. Its protein product is CASSPLGSYEQYF. This chain uses TRBV5-1 with TRBJ2-7; D gene uncertain. V lost 4 bases and J 3 bases, leaving 11 bases between the germline ends. Looked up from germline, CDR1 is SGHRS and CDR2 is YFSETQ. This CDR3 is 13 amino acids long.

V gene TRBV11-2 combines with J gene TRBJ2-7; 9 nucleotides match TRBD2. Germline V gives CDR1 SGHAT, CDR2 FQNNGV. Trimming cost V 1 base and J 0 bases; bases outside gene matches: 7. CDR3 length: 17 amino acids. The CDR3 is CASSLGRLADPSYEQYF. The CDR3, as DNA: TGTGCCAGCAGCTTAGGCCGACTAGCGGACCCCTCCTACGAGCAGTACTTC.

This clone is a singleton in its sample. This chain connects TRBV25-1 to TRBJ2-1; D is ambiguous. The CDR3 length is 11 residues. CDR1 and CDR2 (germline): MGHDK, SYGVNS. Trimming removed 7 bases at V and 7 bases at J, with 8 bases between. The CDR3 DNA is TGTGCCAGCACCCTCCTAAATGAGCAGTTCTTC. As protein: CASTLLNEQFF.

In this sample, this clone turned up once. The CDR3 nucleotides read TGCGCCAGCACAGCTCTAATAATACAAAGACAGGTCGGCTGCGAGGGCCGGAACGAAAAACTGTTTTTT. As protein: CASTALIIQRQVGCEGRNEKLFF. The chain has TRBV5-1 and TRBJ1-4; D might be TRBD1 (6 bases). CDR1 and CDR2 (germline): SGHRS, YFSETQ. The CDR3 contains 23 residues. Trimming removed 6 bases at V and 8 bases at J, with 44 bases between. Full variable domain (remainder filled in from reference TRBV5-1 and TRBJ1-4): KAGVTQTPRYLIKTRGQQVTLSCSPISGHRSVSWYQQTPGQGLQFLFEYFSETQRNKGNFPGRFSGRQFSNSRSEMNVSTLELGDSALYLCASTALIIQRQVGCEGRNEKLFFGSGTQLSVL.

The DNA for the CDR3 is TGTGCCACCAGCAGAGATCCCCCAGGGTTAATGAATCAGCCCCAGCATTTT. Translation: CATSRDPPGLMNQPQHF. The rearrangement joins TRBV15 to TRBJ1-5, with D possibly matching TRBD1 (5 bases). The CDR3 sequence is 17 residues long. The germline CDR1 and CDR2 sequences are LNHNV and YYDKDF (reference sequence). Between the trimmed V and J ends, which lost 0 bases and 4 bases, there was a span of 16 bases.

The chain has TRBV6-4 and TRBJ2-7, with 7 bases aligning to TRBD2. The junction had 15 bases not matched to a gene; V was cut back by 0 bases and J by 1 base. CDR3 length equals 19 residues. Germline-derived CDR1 and CDR2 are MRHNA and SNTAGT. The CDR3 reads CASSDSGGTIGPPSYEQYF. CDR3 DNA sequence: TGTGCCAGCAGTGACTCCGGGGGGACTATCGGACCACCTTCCTACGAGCAGTACTTC.

This rearrangement joins TRBV19 to TRBJ2-3, with 7 bases fitting TRBD1. CDR1 and CDR2 (germline): LNHDA, SQIVND (reference sequence). With V trimmed by 3 bases and J by 1 base, 4 bases remained unmatched. The CDR3 runs to 15 residues. The CDR3 bases are TGTGCCAGTAGTATTACAGGGGCGGGCACAGATACGCAGTATTTT. This codes for CASSITGAGTDTQYF.

The table lists this clone with a count of one. The J gene is TRBJ1-1, the V gene TRBV5-4, with TRBD1 identical over 8 bases. Trimming cost V 4 bases and J 5 bases; bases outside gene matches: 10. The CDR3 sequence is 15 residues long. Germline V gene lookup returns CDR1 SGHNT and CDR2 YYREEE (reference sequence). CDR3 nucleotide sequence: TGTGCCAGCAGCCCGCGGACAGGGCTGGGGACTGAAGCTTTCTTT. Its protein product is CASSPRTGLGTEAFF.